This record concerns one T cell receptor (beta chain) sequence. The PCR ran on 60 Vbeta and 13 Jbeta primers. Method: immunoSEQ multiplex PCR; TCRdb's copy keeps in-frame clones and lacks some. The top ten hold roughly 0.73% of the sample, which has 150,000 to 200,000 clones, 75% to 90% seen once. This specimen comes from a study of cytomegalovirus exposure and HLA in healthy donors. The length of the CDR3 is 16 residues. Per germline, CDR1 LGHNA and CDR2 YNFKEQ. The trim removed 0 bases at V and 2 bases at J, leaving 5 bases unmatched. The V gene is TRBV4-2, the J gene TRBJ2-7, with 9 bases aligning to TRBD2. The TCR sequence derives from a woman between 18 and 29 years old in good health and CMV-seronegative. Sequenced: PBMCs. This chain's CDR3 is CASSQDGLAGTYEQYF. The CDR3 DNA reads TGTGCCAGCAGCCAAGATGGCCTAGCGGGGACCTACGAGCAGTACTTC.